Below, 2 T cell receptor beta chains from the same sample are listed, as sequenced in a study of CD8+ T cells in alopecia areata (dated by TCRdb to the late 2010s). Libraries were prepared through the immunoSEQ multiplex PCR assay. For TCR sequencing, RNA was extracted from every sample and reverse transcribed into cDNA to serve as template. TCRdb took this table from immuneACCESS and kept in-frame rearrangements with V and J called. Such tables lack part of the clones; where checked against another copy, unresolved V genes explain under half of the gap, and the rest is unexplained. The sample has roughly 180,000 clones on record, 50% to 60% of them singletons. 3% to 4% of the sample is held by the ten biggest clonotypes. What this sample's time point label stands for: more than three weeks on oral tofacitinib. The meaning of the sample's treatment or condition label: oral pan-JAK inhibitor, 5-10 mg twice daily.

This material consisted of CD4+ T cells sorted from blood, taken at week 4, from a patient treated with tofacitinib. The receptors were gathered from a human donor with alopecia areata.

The chain has TRBV29-1 and TRBJ1-5, with D tentatively TRBD1 (5 bases). CDR1 SQVTM and CDR2 ANQGSEA come from the germline V gene. This CDR3 region has 14 residues. The V gene lost 4 bases and the J gene lost 4 bases, with 14 bases spanning the gap. The CDR3 reads CSVVGTGLNQPQHF. Here the CDR3 DNA reads TGCAGCGTTGTTGGGACGGGGCTAAATCAGCCCCAGCATTTT.

The rearrangement uses TRBV29-1 and TRBJ1-1; possibly TRBD1 for D (6 bases). V shed 7 bases and J shed 3 bases, with 18 bases lying between them. The germline V gene has CDR1 SQVTM and CDR2 ANQGSEA. This CDR3 region has 14 residues. The CDR3 coding sequence is TGCAGCGCCGAGGGGGGAGAACGATACACTGAAGCTTTCTTT. This gives the protein CSAEGGERYTEAFF.